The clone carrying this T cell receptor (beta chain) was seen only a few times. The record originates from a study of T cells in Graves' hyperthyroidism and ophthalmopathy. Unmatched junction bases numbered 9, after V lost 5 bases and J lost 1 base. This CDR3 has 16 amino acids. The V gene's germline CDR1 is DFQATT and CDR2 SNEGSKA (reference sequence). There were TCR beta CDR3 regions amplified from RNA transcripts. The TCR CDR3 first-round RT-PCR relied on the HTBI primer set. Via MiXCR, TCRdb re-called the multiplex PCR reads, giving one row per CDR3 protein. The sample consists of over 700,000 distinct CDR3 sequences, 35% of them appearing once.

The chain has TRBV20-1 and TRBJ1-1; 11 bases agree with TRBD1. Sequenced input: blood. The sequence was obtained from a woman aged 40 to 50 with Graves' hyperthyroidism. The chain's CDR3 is CSAPRTGGLGNTEAFF. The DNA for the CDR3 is TGCAGTGCTCCGCGGACAGGGGGCTTAGGGAACACTGAAGCTTTCTTT.